Following are 31 T cell receptor beta chains from one sample sequenced in a study of blood T cell repertoires in COVID-19. Method: immunoSEQ multiplex PCR; TCRdb's copy keeps in-frame clones and lacks some. The sample yields 250,000 or so clones, around 90% seen once. Specimen: peripheral blood. These receptor sequences come from a woman aged 30 to 39 with acute or convalescent COVID-19.

This chain connects TRBV6-6 to TRBJ2-3, with D maybe TRBD1 (5 bases). Germline CDR1 reads MNHNY; CDR2 reads SVGAGI (reference sequence). This CDR3 region has 14 residues. Trimming cost V 5 bases and J 7 bases, with 16 bases left between them. CDR3 sequence (DNA): TGTGCCAGCAGTACACAGGTTTCAGGAAATACGCAGTATTTT. Translating it yields CASSTQVSGNTQYF.

The gene calls are TRBV9 and TRBJ2-2; TRBD2 aligns across 8 bases. Germline assignment: CDR1 SGDLS and CDR2 YYNGEE. There are 16 residues in the CDR3. V shed 6 bases, J shed 6 bases, and the junction held 13 bases outside the gene matches. This CDR3 is CASTRLQSGRAGELFF. CDR3 coding DNA: TGTGCCAGCACCAGACTACAAAGCGGGAGAGCCGGGGAGCTGTTTTTT.

V is TRBV27 and J is TRBJ2-7; unclear D gene. V was clipped by 5 bases and J by 2 bases, with 10 bases between them. CDR1 and CDR2 from the germline V gene are MNHEY and SMNVEV (reference sequence). The length of the CDR3 is 13 residues. CDR3 sequence (DNA): TGTGCCAGCAGTGCTACCCCAACCTACGAGCAGTACTTC. It specifies CASSATPTYEQYF.

This clone was recorded only once. V usage is TRBV5-8 and J usage is TRBJ1-5, with a tentative D call TRBD1 (5 bases). The CDR3 is 15 residues long. The germline CDR1 and CDR2 sequences are SGHTS and YDEGEE. The ends were cut back, 1 base at V and 7 bases at J, with 15 bases in the middle. CDR3 DNA sequence: TGTGCCAGCAGCTTGACTATCAGGGCGGACCAGCCCCAGCATTTT. It yields the protein CASSLTIRADQPQHF.

The chain couples TRBV7-3 to TRBJ2-2, with TRBD2 identical over 13 bases. The CDR3 has 15 amino acids. V lost 7 bases to trimming and J lost 7 bases; unmatched junction nucleotides: 6. Germline lookup yields CDR1 SGHTA and CDR2 FQGTGA. DNA for the CDR3: TGTGCCAGCAAACTAGCGGGAGGGCCTGGCGGGGAGCTGTTTTTT. Its translation: CASKLAGGPGGELFF.

The chain is built from TRBV7-2 and TRBJ2-5; TRBD2 matches at 8 bases. CDR3 length: 14 residues. Trimming at V came to 5 bases and at J to 7 bases, leaving 9 bases not matched to a gene. Germline-derived CDR1 and CDR2 are SGHTA and FQGNSA. CDR3 residues: CASSPRTSRGTQYF. The CDR3 DNA reads TGTGCCAGCAGCCCCCGGACTAGCCGTGGGACCCAGTACTTC. Combining the CDR3 with reference TRBV7-2 and TRBJ2-5 gives the whole variable domain GAGVSQSPSNKVTEKGKDVELRCDPISGHTALYWYRQSLGQGLEFLIYFQGNSAPDKSGLPSDRFSAERTGGSVSTLTIQRTQQEDSAVYLCASSPRTSRGTQYFGPGTRLLVL.

The gene calls are TRBV6-5 and TRBJ2-7; TRBD2 matches at 7 bases. CDR3 length: 14 amino acids. Trimming cost V 10 bases and J 4 bases; bases outside gene matches: 13. The germline CDR1 and CDR2 sequences are MNHEY and SVGAGI. The CDR3 nucleotides are TGTGCCACCACCCCCGCGGGAGCTCGGTACGAGCAGTACTTC. Translating gives CATTPAGARYEQYF.

This rearrangement joins TRBV7-8 to TRBJ2-7; D is unresolved. The CDR3 runs to 15 residues. Germline values: CDR1 SGHVS, CDR2 FQNEAQ. V gave up 5 bases and J gave up 1 base, with 15 bases separating them. CDR3 protein: CASSRIMGLSYEQYF. In DNA form, the CDR3 reads TGTGCCAGCAGCCGCATTATGGGCCTGTCCTACGAGCAGTACTTC.

The chain couples TRBV25-1 to TRBJ2-7; 10 nucleotides align to TRBD2. The junction had 8 bases not matched to a gene; V was cut back by 5 bases and J by 1 base. The CDR3 is 16 amino acids. Germline CDR1 MGHDK, CDR2 SYGVNS. CDR3 amino acids: CASSKGTSVQSYEQYF. In nucleotides, the CDR3 is TGTGCCAGCAGTAAGGGGACTAGCGTCCAATCCTACGAGCAGTACTTC.

This clone was recorded once. The J gene is TRBJ2-2, the V gene TRBV4-3; D call uncertain. Germline lookup yields CDR1 LGHNA and CDR2 YSLEER. V dropped 0 bases and J dropped 1 base, with 3 bases sitting between them. The CDR3 has 14 residues. CDR3 DNA sequence: TGCGCCAGCAGCCAAGAACTGAACACCGGGGAGCTGTTTTTT. As protein: CASSQELNTGELFF.

This clone was detected once. The chain has TRBV6-6 and TRBJ2-2, with 9 bases fitting TRBD2. Unmatched junction bases numbered 7, after V lost 9 bases and J lost 2 bases. Germline loops: CDR1 MNHNY, CDR2 SVGAGI (reference sequence). This CDR3 comprises 15 residues. As DNA, the CDR3 is TGTGCCAGTTCAAAAGCGGGAGGAAACACCGGGGAGCTGTTTTTT. This gives the protein CASSKAGGNTGELFF.

This clone was picked up one time. V gene TRBV11-2 combines with J gene TRBJ1-2, with D tentatively TRBD1 (6 bases). This CDR3 has 17 amino acids. Germline CDR1 is SGHAT and CDR2 is FQNNGV. The V gene lost 0 bases and the J gene lost 5 bases, with 19 bases spanning the gap. The CDR3 region has the DNA TGTGCCAGCAGCTTAGATCGGCGGCAGGGGATAGGGTATGGCTACACCTTC. It encodes CASSLDRRQGIGYGYTF.

The genes are TRBV18 and TRBJ2-5; a weak D match, TRBD1 (5 bases). Trimming pared 3 bases from V and 2 bases from J, leaving 16 bases between. The CDR3 length is 16 residues. Germline CDR1 is KGHSH and CDR2 is LQKENI. The CDR3 loop is CASSPLGPPKQETQYF. Written as DNA, the CDR3 is TGTGCCAGCTCACCCCTGGGGCCCCCGAAACAAGAGACCCAGTACTTC.

The chain uses TRBV7-8 and TRBJ1-5; D perhaps matches TRBD1 (5 bases). Deletions cut 1 base from V and 3 bases from J, with 10 bases between. Germline values: CDR1 SGHVS, CDR2 FQNEAQ. CDR3 length: 15 residues. This chain's CDR3 is CASSLGGGANQPQHF. CDR3 sequence (DNA): TGTGCCAGCAGCTTAGGAGGAGGGGCCAATCAGCCCCAGCATTTT.

This chain connects TRBV6-2 or TRBV6-3 to TRBJ2-3, with D perhaps matching TRBD2 (6 bases). The germline CDR1 and CDR2 sequences are MNHEY and SVGEGT. This CDR3 is built from 13 residues. V dropped 4 bases and J dropped 2 bases, with 7 bases sitting between them. CDR3 amino acids: CASSLDYTDTQYF. The CDR3 DNA reads as TGTGCCAGCAGTTTGGACTACACAGATACGCAGTATTTT.

V gene TRBV9 combines with J gene TRBJ2-1; 7 nucleotides line up with TRBD2. This CDR3 has 15 residues. Trimming at V came to 3 bases and at J to 2 bases, leaving 5 bases not matched to a gene. Germline V gives CDR1 SGDLS, CDR2 YYNGEE. The CDR3 sequence: CASSESGTAYNEQFF. Here the CDR3 DNA reads TGTGCCAGCAGCGAAAGCGGGACCGCCTACAATGAGCAGTTCTTC.

V usage is TRBV3-1 (or the pseudogene TRBV3-2) and J usage is TRBJ2-7, with 8 bases lining up with TRBD1. The CDR3 loop spans 14 amino acids. The germline V gene encodes CDR1 LGHDT and CDR2 YNNKEL (reference sequence). V gave up 4 bases and J gave up 4 bases; unmatched junction bases: 6. This CDR3 is CASSPGQGKYEQYF. CDR3 DNA: TGTGCCAGCAGCCCAGGACAGGGCAAGTACGAGCAGTACTTC.

The chain joins TRBV7-2 to TRBJ2-1, with 11 bases identical to TRBD2. J was trimmed by 2 bases and V by 3 bases; bases with no gene match: 9. Looked up from germline, CDR1 is SGHTA and CDR2 is FQGNSA. This CDR3 is 18 amino acids long. This CDR3 reads CASSLITSGRPPYNEQFF. The CDR3 DNA sequence: TGTGCCAGCAGCTTGATAACTAGCGGGAGACCCCCCTACAATGAGCAGTTCTTC.

This chain uses TRBV5-6 with TRBJ2-5, with TRBD2 as a possible D gene (6 bases). The CDR3 contains 16 residues. V was clipped by 2 bases and J by 4 bases, with 18 bases between them. Per germline, CDR1 SGHDT and CDR2 YYEEEE. As DNA, the CDR3 is TGTGCCAGCAGCTTCGGCCCCGGGGGTTTACTAGAGACCCAGTACTTC. Translation: CASSFGPGGLLETQYF.

The chain is built from TRBV5-1 and TRBJ2-3, with 9 bases lining up with TRBD2. The CDR3 contains 15 residues. Germline loops: CDR1 SGHRS, CDR2 YFSETQ. The J segment lost 4 bases and the V segment lost 2 bases, leaving 5 bases of the junction unmatched. CDR3 loop: CASSFSQRGADTQYF. The CDR3 DNA follows: TGCGCCAGCAGCTTTTCCCAGCGGGGGGCAGATACGCAGTATTTT. Combining the CDR3 with reference TRBV5-1 and TRBJ2-3 gives the whole variable domain KAGVTQTPRYLIKTRGQQVTLSCSPISGHRSVSWYQQTPGQGLQFLFEYFSETQRNKGNFPGRFSGRQFSNSRSEMNVSTLELGDSALYLCASSFSQRGADTQYFGPGTRLTVL.

The chain has TRBV30 and TRBJ2-1, with TRBD2 matching over 11 bases. J lost 7 bases, V lost 1 base, and 6 bases had no gene match. CDR3 length: 15 residues. Germline assignment: CDR1 GTSNPN and CDR2 SVGIG (reference sequence). CDR3: CAWSAGTSGPNEQFF. CDR3 nucleotide sequence: TGTGCCTGGAGTGCCGGGACTAGCGGTCCAAATGAGCAGTTCTTC.

Only a few counts were recorded for this clone. The rearrangement links TRBV7-6 to TRBJ2-1; 8 bases line up with TRBD2. The CDR3 consists of 16 residues. Germline V CDR1 and CDR2: SGHVS, FNYEAQ. V lost 4 bases, J lost 4 bases, and 9 bases stayed unmatched. The CDR3 protein is CASSSSGSGLYNEQFF. As DNA, the CDR3 is TGTGCCAGCAGCTCAAGCGGGAGTGGGCTTTACAATGAGCAGTTCTTC. Complete variable domain (other parts from reference TRBV7-6 and TRBJ2-1): GAGVSQSPRYKVTKRGQDVALRCDPISGHVSLYWYRQALGQGPEFLTYFNYEAQQDKSGLPNDRFSAERPEGSISTLTIQRTEQRDSAMYRCASSSSGSGLYNEQFFGPGTRLTVL.

The V gene is TRBV7-2, the J gene TRBJ2-7; D possibly corresponds to TRBD1 (5 bases). The CDR3 runs 15 residues. From germline, CDR1 is SGHTA and CDR2 FQGNSA. Trimming cost V 2 bases and J 3 bases, with 14 bases left between them. The CDR3 nucleotides are TGTGCCAGCAGCTTATTTCCGACAGCGATCTACGAGCAGTACTTC. Translated: CASSLFPTAIYEQYF.

The table lists this clone with a few counts. The chain combines TRBV6-4 with TRBJ1-6; weak D call: TRBD1 (6 bases). CDR1 is MRHNA and CDR2 is SNTAGT in the germline V gene. Trimming stripped 2 bases from V and 0 bases from J, with 20 bases between. The CDR3 consists of 20 residues. This chain's CDR3 is CASSDGDIPPRGSYNSPLHF. CDR3 DNA: TGTGCCAGCAGTGACGGGGACATACCTCCTCGGGGCTCCTATAATTCACCCCTCCACTTT.

This clone came up once. This chain connects TRBV9 to TRBJ1-2, with 7 bases lining up with TRBD1. Germline V CDR1 and CDR2: SGDLS, YYNGEE. V shed 0 bases and J 4 bases; nucleotides not matched to a gene: 3. The CDR3 has 14 residues. The CDR3, as DNA: TGTGCCAGCAGCGTAGTTAGGGGGCTCTATGGCTACACCTTC. It encodes CASSVVRGLYGYTF.

CDR3 residues: CAWRTGEYSNQPQHF. CDR3 coding DNA: TGTGCCTGGAGGACAGGCGAGTATAGCAATCAGCCCCAGCATTTT. The chain has TRBV30 and TRBJ1-5, with a weak D call TRBD1 (6 bases). Germline V lookup: CDR1 GTSNPN, CDR2 SVGIG (reference sequence). The V end was cut by 3 bases, the J end by 0 bases, with 12 bases between. The CDR3 is 15 residues long.

The rearrangement uses TRBV7-2 and TRBJ2-1; TRBD2 aligns across 12 bases. J lost 1 base, V lost 3 bases, and 10 bases had no gene match. Germline lookup yields CDR1 SGHTA and CDR2 FQGNSA. CDR3 length: 19 residues. The CDR3: CASSLGTSGFVSSYNEQFF. The CDR3 DNA follows: TGTGCCAGCAGCTTGGGGACTAGCGGGTTCGTCAGTTCCTACAATGAGCAGTTCTTC.

The gene calls are TRBV12-3 or TRBV12-4 and TRBJ1-3; a weak D match, TRBD1 (6 bases). V lost 6 bases to trimming and J lost 7 bases, with 13 bases between them. The CDR3 covers 13 residues. As DNA, the CDR3 is TGTGCCAGCAGCTTCGGACAGTTGAACACCATATATTTT. Protein product: CASSFGQLNTIYF.

This clone was detected once. The chain employs TRBV6-1 and TRBJ2-7; 10 nucleotides match TRBD1. CDR1 MNHNS and CDR2 SASEGT come from the germline V gene. The J segment lost 3 bases and the V segment lost 3 bases, leaving 17 bases of the junction unmatched. The CDR3 consists of 19 residues. CDR3 sequence: CASSDWDRGNPRDFYEQYF. DNA for the CDR3: TGTGCCAGCAGTGACTGGGACAGGGGAAACCCTCGCGACTTCTACGAGCAGTACTTC.

V gene TRBV18 combines with J gene TRBJ2-1; weak D call: TRBD1 (5 bases). This CDR3 comprises 15 residues. Germline-derived CDR1 and CDR2 are KGHSH and LQKENI. Trimming took off 4 bases at V and 8 bases at J, with 18 bases between the two ends. The CDR3 reads CASSRATVQGDEQFF. The CDR3 bases are TGTGCCAGCTCACGAGCGACAGTGCAGGGCGATGAGCAGTTCTTC.

This clone was picked up a small number of times. The genes are TRBV5-4 and TRBJ2-2; TRBD1 matches 8 bases. The J segment lost 7 bases and the V segment lost 4 bases, leaving 6 bases of the junction unmatched. Germline CDR1 reads SGHNT; CDR2 reads YYREEE (reference sequence). The CDR3 extends over 14 amino acids. This CDR3 is CASSLQGGGGELFF. CDR3 DNA: TGTGCCAGCAGCCTACAGGGGGGTGGCGGGGAGCTGTTTTTT.